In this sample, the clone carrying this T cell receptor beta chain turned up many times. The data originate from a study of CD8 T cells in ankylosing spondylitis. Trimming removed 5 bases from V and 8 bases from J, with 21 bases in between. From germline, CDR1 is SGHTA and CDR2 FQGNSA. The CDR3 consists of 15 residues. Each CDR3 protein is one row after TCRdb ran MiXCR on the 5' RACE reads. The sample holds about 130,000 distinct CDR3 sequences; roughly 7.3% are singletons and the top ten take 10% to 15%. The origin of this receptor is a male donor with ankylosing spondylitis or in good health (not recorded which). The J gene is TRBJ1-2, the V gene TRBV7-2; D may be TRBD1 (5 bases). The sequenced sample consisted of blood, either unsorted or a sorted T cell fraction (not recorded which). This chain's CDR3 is CASSDITGRPWGYTF. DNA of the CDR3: TGTGCCAGCAGCGACATCACGGGGCGCCCCTGGGGCTACACCTTC.